The 2 T cell receptor beta chains given below trace back to one sample, sequenced in a study of shared clonotypes between healthy human individuals. Measured with immunoSEQ multiplex PCR; TCRdb has only the in-frame clones, and not every one. This sample has around 2.5 million clones, with approximately 93% found just once. The sample was naive CD4+ T cells from PBMCs. Stated subset: CD45RA+ positively selected. These receptor sequences come from a man younger than 35 in good health. Some clones in this sample may be carry-over from other donors' samples.

Regarding this clone: One end of the junction fails to match germline, which may point to a read error. The CDR3, as DNA: TGTGCCAGCAGGTTAACGGGGACTGAAGCTTTCTTT. This codes for CASRLTGTEAFF. This chain links TRBV7-3 with TRBJ1-1; no reliable D call. CDR1 is SGHTA and CDR2 is FQGTGA in the germline V gene. This CDR3 spans 12 amino acids.

This chain connects TRBV5-1 to TRBJ1-2; D is undetermined. Trimming removed 0 bases from V and 4 bases from J, with 13 bases in between. Germline CDR1 is SGHRS and CDR2 is YFSETQ. The CDR3 covers 15 residues. CDR3 in DNA: TGCGCCAGCAGCTTGGTTTGGCAGGATGCCTATGGCTACACCTTC. Encoded protein: CASSLVWQDAYGYTF.